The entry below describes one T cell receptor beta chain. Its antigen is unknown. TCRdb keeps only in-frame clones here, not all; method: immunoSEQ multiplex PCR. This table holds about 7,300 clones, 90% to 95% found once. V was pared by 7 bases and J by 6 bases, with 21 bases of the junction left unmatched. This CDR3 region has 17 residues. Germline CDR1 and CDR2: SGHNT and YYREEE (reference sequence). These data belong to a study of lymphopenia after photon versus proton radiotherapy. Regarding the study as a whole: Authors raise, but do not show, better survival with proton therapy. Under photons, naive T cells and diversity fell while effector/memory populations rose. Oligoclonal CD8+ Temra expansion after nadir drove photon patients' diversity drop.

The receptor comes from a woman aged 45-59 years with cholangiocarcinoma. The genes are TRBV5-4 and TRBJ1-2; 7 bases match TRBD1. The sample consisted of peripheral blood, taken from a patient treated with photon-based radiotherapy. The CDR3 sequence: CASRRETTGAYADGYTF. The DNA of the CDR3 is TGTGCCAGCCGGCGGGAGACAACAGGGGCCTATGCTGATGGCTACACCTTC.